This entry describes one T cell receptor (beta chain). Which antigen it targets is not known. Base qualities are missing; no much larger clone stands one base away. Per the publication, the time point label means: about 28 days (+/-7) after the second vaccine dose. Because spike-specific TCR depth and breadth did not differ between the two schedules, AZD1222 recipients who got a second dose at roughly 4 weeks were pooled with those who got a second dose at roughly 12 weeks. The vaccinee samples were drawn from two UK trials, COV001 and COV002, one of which was a single-blind randomized controlled phase 2/3 trial testing AZD1222 (ChAdOx1 nCoV-19) in healthy adults. For TCRbeta chain sequencing, PBMC samples were collected from trial participants at day 0 and at day 28 after the second dose. The data derive from a study of T cell responses to AZD1222 COVID-19 vaccine (TCRdb year 2021). For context, the study as a whole: A total of 233 trial participants underwent TCR sequencing, of whom under 220 had received two doses of AZD1222 and approximately 25 had received two doses of the MenACWY control vaccine. Trial participants were enrolled by age into 18-55, 56-69 and 70-plus year subgroups, with around 150, 28 and 57 TCR-sequenced participants respectively. What the research found in general, with its limitations: Participants were mostly white British, with more females than males. The authors suggested clonal diversity may have been underestimated. Because no day 14 peak-response samples were available, repertoires were characterized only after the peak T cell response. After two AZD1222 doses, spike-specific TCR breadth and depth were significantly higher than at day 0 and than in MenACWY recipients. Only six AZD1222 recipients were SARS-CoV-2 seropositive at baseline, limiting conclusions about previously exposed vaccinees. In the small 56-69-year group, the increase in depth fell short of significance, most likely because of low power. The whole spike protein was spanned by vaccine-associated CD4 TCRs, and dominant responses were seen in regions 160-218 and 743-854. Reportedly, almost half of the unique spike-specific TCRs recognized epitopes lying outside the regions that are mutated in the B.1.351 and B.1.1.7 variants.

The CDR3 regions of human TCRbeta chains were analyzed by immunosequencing. Under the source paper's analysis protocol: Repertoire TCRs were checked for matches against a reference library of SARS-CoV-2-specific TCRs that had been generated using the MIRA antigen-specificity platform. Breadth was defined as the fraction of unique TCRs that were SARS-CoV-2-associated. Depth was defined as the fraction of total T cells that were SARS-CoV-2-associated. Each spike-specific TCR was assigned to its reactive spike region and to a CD4 or CD8 class using the MIRA data. Log10-transformed breadth and depth values were compared by one-way ANOVA with Sidak's multiple comparisons tests. What TCRdb holds here is the immuneACCESS table cut down to in-frame rearrangements. Part of the clones is not present; checked against another copy, under half of the missing clones reflect an unresolved V gene, and the others are unexplained. V, J and clone size were drawn from that table, and D and trimming were deduced from the DNA. Across this sample there are about 89,000 clones, with approximately 89% seen only once. In total, the top ten clones hold around 5.5% of the sample.

The CDR3 goes from the cysteine to the phenylalanine over 14 residues. Just the 42-base CDR3 DNA is kept, in frame starting at base 1. Trimming costs V 3 bases and J 5 bases, and their ends lie 13 bases apart. CDR1 and CDR2, looked up from the germline V gene, are SGHVS and FQNEAQ. The sample consisted of peripheral blood, taken 28 days after the second AZD1222 dose. The chain joins TRBV7-8 to TRBJ1-1, with the identity of the D gene unclear. This receptor was obtained from an adult who received the AZD1222 COVID-19 vaccine. The DNA is TGTGCCAGCAGCTTTACCGGTGGGCGAACTGAAGCTTTCTTT. Translated, this is CASSFTGGRTEAFF.